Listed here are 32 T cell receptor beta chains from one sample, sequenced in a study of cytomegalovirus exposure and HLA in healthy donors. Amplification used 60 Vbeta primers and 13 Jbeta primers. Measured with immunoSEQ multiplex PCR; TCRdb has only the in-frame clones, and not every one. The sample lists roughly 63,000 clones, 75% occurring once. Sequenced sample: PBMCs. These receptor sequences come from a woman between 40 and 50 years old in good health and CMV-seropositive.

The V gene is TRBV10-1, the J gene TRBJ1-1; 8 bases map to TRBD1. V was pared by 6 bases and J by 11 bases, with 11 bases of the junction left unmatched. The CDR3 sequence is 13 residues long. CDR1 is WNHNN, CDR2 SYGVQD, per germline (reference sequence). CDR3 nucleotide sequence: TGCGCCAGCAGCCTTGGACAGGGCGGATGGGCTTTCTTT. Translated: CASSLGQGGWAFF.

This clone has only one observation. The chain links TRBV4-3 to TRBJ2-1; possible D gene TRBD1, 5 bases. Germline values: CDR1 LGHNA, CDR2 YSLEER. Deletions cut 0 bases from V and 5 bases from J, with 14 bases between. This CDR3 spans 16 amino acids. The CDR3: CASSQDVWTKDNEQFF. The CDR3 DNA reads TGCGCCAGCAGCCAAGATGTCTGGACAAAGGACAATGAGCAGTTCTTC.

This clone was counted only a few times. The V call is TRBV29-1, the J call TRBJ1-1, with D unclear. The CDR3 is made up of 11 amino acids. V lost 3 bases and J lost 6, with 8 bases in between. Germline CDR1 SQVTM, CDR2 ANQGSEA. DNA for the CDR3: TGCAGCGTTGATTTCAGGCCTGAAGCTTTCTTT. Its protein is CSVDFRPEAFF.

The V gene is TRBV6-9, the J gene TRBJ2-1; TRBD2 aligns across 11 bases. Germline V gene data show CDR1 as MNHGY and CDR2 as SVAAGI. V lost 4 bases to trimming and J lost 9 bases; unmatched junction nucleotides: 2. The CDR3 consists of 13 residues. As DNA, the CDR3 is TGTGCCAGCAGTTTTAGCGGGGGGGGTGAGCAGTTCTTC. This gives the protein CASSFSGGGEQFF.

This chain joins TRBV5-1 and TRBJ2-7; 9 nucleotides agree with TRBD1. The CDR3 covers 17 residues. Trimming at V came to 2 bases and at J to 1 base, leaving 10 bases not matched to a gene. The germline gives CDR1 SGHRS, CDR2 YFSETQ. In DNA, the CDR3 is TGCGCCAGCAGCTTAGGACCGGGACAGGGTGGGTCCTACGAGCAGTACTTC. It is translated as CASSLGPGQGGSYEQYF.

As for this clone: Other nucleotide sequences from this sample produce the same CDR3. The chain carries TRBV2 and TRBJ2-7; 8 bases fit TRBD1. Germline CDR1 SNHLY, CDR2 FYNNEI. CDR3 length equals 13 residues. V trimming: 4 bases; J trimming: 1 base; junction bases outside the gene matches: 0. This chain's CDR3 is CASSGTGSYEQYF. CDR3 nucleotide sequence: TGTGCCAGCAGTGGGACAGGGTCCTACGAGCAGTACTTC.

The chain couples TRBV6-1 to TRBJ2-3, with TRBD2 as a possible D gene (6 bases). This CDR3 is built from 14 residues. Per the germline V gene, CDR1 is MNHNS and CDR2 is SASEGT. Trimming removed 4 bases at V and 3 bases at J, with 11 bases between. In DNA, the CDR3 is TGTGCCAGCAGTGCCTGGGGACTTACAGATACGCAGTATTTT. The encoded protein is CASSAWGLTDTQYF.

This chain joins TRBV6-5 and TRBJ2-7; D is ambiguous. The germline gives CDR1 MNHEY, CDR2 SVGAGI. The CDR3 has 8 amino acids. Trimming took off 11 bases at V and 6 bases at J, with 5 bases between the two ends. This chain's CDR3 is CAVAEQYF. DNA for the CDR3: TGTGCCGTGGCCGAGCAGTACTTC.

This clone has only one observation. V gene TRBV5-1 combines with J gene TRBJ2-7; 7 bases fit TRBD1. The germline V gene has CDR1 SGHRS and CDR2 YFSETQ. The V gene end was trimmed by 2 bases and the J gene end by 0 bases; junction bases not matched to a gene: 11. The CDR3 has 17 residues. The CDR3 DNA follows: TGCGCCAGCAGCTTCGACCTCGGGACAGTTCTCTCCTACGAGCAGTACTTC. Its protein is CASSFDLGTVLSYEQYF. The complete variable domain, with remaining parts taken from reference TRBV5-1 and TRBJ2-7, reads KAGVTQTPRYLIKTRGQQVTLSCSPISGHRSVSWYQQTPGQGLQFLFEYFSETQRNKGNFPGRFSGRQFSNSRSEMNVSTLELGDSALYLCASSFDLGTVLSYEQYFGPGTRLTVT.

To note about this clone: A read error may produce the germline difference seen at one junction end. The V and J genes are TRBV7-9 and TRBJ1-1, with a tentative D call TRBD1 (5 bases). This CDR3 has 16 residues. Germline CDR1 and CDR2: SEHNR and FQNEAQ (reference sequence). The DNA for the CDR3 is TGTTCCAGCAGCTTAGCGTTGGGGGAGGGGAACACTGAAGCTTTCTTT. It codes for CSSSLALGEGNTEAFF.

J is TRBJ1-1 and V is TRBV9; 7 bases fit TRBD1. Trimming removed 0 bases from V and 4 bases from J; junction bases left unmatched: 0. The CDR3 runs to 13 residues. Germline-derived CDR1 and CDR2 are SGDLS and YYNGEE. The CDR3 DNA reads TGTGCCAGCAGCGTAGGACAGGGCACTGAAGCTTTCTTT. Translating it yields CASSVGQGTEAFF.

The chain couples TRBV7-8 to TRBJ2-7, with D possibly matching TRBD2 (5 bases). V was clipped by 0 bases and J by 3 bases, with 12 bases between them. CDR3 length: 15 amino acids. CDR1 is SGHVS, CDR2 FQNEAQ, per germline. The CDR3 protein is CASSLAFGLGYEQYF. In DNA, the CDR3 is TGTGCCAGCAGCTTAGCGTTCGGACTGGGCTACGAGCAGTACTTC.

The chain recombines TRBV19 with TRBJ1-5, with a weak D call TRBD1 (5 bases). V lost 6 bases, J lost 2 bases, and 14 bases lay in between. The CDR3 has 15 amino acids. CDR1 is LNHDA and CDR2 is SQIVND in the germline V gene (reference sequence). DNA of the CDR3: TGTGCCAGTAGGGAAAGGGGTATCGGCAATCAGCCCCAGCATTTT. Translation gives CASRERGIGNQPQHF.

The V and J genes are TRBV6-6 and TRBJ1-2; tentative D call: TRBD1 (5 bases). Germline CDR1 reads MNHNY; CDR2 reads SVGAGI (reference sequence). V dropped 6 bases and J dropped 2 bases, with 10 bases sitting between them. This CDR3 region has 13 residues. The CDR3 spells CASSAGSNYGYTF. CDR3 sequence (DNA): TGTGCCAGCAGCGCAGGGTCAAACTATGGCTACACCTTC.

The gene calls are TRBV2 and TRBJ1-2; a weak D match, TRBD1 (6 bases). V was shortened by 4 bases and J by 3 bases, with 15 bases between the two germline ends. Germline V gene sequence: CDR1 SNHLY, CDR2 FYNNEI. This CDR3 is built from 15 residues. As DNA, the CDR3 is TGTGCCAGCAGTGTCACAGGGCCGGTAGACTATGGCTACACCTTC. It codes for CASSVTGPVDYGYTF.

The chain's CDR3 is CASSLLGGKGGEKLFF. CDR3 DNA: TGCGCCAGCAGCCTCTTGGGGGGGAAAGGCGGTGAAAAACTGTTTTTT. The gene calls are TRBV5-1 and TRBJ1-4, with D perhaps TRBD1 (5 bases). V was trimmed by 4 bases and J by 7 bases, leaving 20 bases between them. CDR1 and CDR2 from the germline V gene are SGHRS and YFSETQ. This CDR3 has 16 residues.

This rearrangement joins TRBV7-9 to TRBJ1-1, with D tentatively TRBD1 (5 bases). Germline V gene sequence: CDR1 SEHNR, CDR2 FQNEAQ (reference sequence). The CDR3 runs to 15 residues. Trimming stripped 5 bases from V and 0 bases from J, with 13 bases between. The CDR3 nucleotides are TGTGCCAGCAGCGAGGGCGGGGCCATGAACACTGAAGCTTTCTTT. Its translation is CASSEGGAMNTEAFF.

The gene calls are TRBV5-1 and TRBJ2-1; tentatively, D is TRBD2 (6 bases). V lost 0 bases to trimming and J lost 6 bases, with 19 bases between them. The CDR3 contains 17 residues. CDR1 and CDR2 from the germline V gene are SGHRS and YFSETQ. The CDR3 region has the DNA TGCGCCAGCAGCTTGGGGGGGGATCAACGTTTGGGCAATGAGCAGTTCTTC. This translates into CASSLGGDQRLGNEQFF.

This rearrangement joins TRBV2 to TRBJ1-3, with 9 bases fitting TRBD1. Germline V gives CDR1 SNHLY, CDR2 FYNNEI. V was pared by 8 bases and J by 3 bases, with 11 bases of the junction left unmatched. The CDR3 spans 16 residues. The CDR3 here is CASLIPGQGIGNTIYF. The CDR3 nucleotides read TGTGCCAGCCTCATCCCGGGACAGGGTATTGGAAACACCATATATTTT.

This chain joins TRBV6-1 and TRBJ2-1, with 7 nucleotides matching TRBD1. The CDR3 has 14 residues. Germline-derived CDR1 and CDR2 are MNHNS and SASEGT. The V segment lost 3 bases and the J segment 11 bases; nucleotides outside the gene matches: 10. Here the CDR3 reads CASSETGIREKQFF. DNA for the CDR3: TGTGCCAGCAGTGAGACAGGGATCAGGGAGAAGCAGTTCTTC.

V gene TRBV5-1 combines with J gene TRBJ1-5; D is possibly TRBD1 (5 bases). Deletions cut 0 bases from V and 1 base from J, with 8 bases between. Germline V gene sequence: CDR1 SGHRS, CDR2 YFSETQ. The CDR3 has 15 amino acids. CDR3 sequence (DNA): TGCGCCAGCAGCTTGGGGGGGGGAAGCAATCAGCCCCAGCATTTT. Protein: CASSLGGGSNQPQHF.

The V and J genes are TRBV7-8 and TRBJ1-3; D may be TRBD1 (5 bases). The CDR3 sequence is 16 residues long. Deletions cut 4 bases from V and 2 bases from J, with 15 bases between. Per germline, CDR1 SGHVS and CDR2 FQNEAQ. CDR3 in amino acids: CASSSASGGAGNTIYF. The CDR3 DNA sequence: TGTGCCAGCAGCTCGGCCTCGGGGGGGGCTGGAAACACCATATATTTT.

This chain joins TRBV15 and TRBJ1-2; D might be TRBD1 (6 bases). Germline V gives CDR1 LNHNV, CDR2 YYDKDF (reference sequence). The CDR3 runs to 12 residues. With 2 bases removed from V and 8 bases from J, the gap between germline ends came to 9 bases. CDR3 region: CATSRQGLGYTF. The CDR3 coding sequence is TGTGCCACCAGCAGACAGGGGCTCGGCTACACCTTC.

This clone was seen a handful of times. CDR3 protein: CASSQGSRQGLSTNEKLFF. The CDR3 DNA sequence: TGCGCCAGCAGCCAAGGCTCCAGACAGGGGTTATCGACTAATGAAAAACTGTTTTTT. This chain links TRBV4-3 with TRBJ1-4; 8 positions match TRBD1. The V gene's germline CDR1 is LGHNA and CDR2 YSLEER. This CDR3 has 19 amino acids. V shed 1 base, J shed 2 bases, and the junction held 12 bases outside the gene matches.

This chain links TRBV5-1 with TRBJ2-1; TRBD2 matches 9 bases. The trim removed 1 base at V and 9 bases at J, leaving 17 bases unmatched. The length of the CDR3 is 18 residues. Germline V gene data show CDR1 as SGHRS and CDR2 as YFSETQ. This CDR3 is CASSLRPPGLAVEVEQFF. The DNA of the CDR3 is TGCGCCAGCAGCTTGAGGCCCCCGGGACTAGCCGTGGAGGTTGAGCAGTTCTTC.

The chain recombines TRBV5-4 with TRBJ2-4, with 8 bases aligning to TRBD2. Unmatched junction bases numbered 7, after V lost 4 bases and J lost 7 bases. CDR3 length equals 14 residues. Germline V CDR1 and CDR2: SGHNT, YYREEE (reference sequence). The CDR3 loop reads CASSDGLAKNIQYF. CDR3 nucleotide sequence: TGTGCCAGCAGCGATGGACTAGCAAAGAACATTCAGTACTTC.

The CDR3 DNA reads TGTGCCAGCAGCCCGGAGGAGGGTTACACAGATACGCAGTATTTT. Protein product: CASSPEEGYTDTQYF. The gene calls are TRBV7-2 and TRBJ2-3; a weak D match, TRBD2 (6 bases). Deletions cut 5 bases from V and 2 bases from J, with 14 bases between. Germline V lookup: CDR1 SGHTA, CDR2 FQGNSA. This CDR3 spans 15 amino acids.

The CDR3 coding sequence is TGCGCCAGCAGCCCCCCGGGGGGCTTGAGCAGCGGGGAGCTGTTTTTT. Translation: CASSPPGGLSSGELFF. The V call is TRBV5-1, the J call TRBJ2-2, with a possible D match to TRBD2 (7 bases). There are 16 residues in the CDR3. The V and J ends lost 4 bases and 7 bases respectively, with 20 bases between them. In germline, CDR1 is SGHRS, CDR2 YFSETQ. The full variable domain, completed using reference TRBV5-1 and TRBJ2-2, is KAGVTQTPRYLIKTRGQQVTLSCSPISGHRSVSWYQQTPGQGLQFLFEYFSETQRNKGNFPGRFSGRQFSNSRSEMNVSTLELGDSALYLCASSPPGGLSSGELFFGEGSRLTVL.

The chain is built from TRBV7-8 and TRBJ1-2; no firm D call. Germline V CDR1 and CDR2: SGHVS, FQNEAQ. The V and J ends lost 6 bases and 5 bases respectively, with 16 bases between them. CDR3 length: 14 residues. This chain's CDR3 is CASRPQVGQYGYTF. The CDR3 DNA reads TGTGCCAGCAGACCCCAAGTGGGCCAATATGGCTACACCTTC.

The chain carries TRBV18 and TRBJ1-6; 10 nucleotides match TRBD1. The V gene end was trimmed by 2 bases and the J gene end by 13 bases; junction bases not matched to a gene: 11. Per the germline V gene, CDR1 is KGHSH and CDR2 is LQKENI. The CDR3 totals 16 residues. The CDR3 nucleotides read TGTGCCAGCTCACCATCCGATCCGGGACAGGGGTTGCCCCTCCACTTT. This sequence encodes CASSPSDPGQGLPLHF.

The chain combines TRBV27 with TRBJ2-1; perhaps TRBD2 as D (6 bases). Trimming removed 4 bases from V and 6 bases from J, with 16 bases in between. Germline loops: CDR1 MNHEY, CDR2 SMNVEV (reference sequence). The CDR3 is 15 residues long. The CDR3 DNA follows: TGTGCCAGCAGTTACGGGAGAGCAAACTCCAATGAGCAGTTCTTC. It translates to CASSYGRANSNEQFF.

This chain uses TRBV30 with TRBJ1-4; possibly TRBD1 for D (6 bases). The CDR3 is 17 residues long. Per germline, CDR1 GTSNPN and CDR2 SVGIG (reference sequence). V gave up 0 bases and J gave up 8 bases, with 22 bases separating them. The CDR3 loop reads CAWSVLTRGGGGEKLFF. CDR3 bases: TGTGCCTGGAGTGTACTCACCCGCGGGGGCGGCGGCGAAAAACTGTTTTTT.